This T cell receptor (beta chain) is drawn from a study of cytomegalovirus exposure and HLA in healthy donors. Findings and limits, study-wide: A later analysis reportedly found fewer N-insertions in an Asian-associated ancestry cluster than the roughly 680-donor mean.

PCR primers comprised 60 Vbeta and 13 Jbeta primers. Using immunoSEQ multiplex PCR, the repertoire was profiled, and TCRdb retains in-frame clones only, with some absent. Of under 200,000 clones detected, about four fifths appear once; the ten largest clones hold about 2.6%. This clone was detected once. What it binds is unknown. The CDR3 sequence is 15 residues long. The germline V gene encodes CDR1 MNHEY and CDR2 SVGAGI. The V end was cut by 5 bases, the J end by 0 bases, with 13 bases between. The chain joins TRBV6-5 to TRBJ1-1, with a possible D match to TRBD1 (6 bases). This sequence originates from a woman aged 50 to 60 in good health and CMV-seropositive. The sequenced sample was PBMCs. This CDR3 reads CASSGQGSVNTEAFF. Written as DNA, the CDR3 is TGTGCCAGCAGTGGTCAGGGGTCGGTGAACACTGAAGCTTTCTTT.